This T cell receptor (beta chain) was obtained from a study of T-cell memory formation after mild COVID-19. The germline V gene has CDR1 SGHRS and CDR2 YFSETQ. The CDR3 length is 16 residues. The trim removed 0 bases at V and 7 bases at J, leaving 9 bases unmatched. Each CDR3 protein gets one entry after TCRdb re-called the 5' RACE reads with MiXCR. The sample shows approximately 210,000 distinct CDR3 sequences, about 17% of them seen only once. The sample taken for sequencing was PBMCs or a T cell subset sorted from them (not recorded which). The rearrangement uses TRBV5-1 and TRBJ1-3; 8 nucleotides agree with TRBD1. The TCR originated in an adult woman who had mild COVID-19 (a few samples of this study predate the infection). Cell type and time point are not known. The CDR3 sequence is CASSLEGQGRGNTIYF. The DNA of the CDR3 is TGCGCCAGCAGCTTGGAAGGACAGGGAAGAGGCAACACCATATATTTT.